This is a list of T cell receptor beta chains from one sample in a study of cytomegalovirus exposure and HLA in healthy donors. TCRdb's copy holds only in-frame clones and misses some; the assay was immunoSEQ multiplex PCR. The repertoire consists of about 150,000 clones, with roughly 70% occurring once and the leading ten covering roughly 3%. The specimen sequenced was PBMCs. The source is a man in his forties or fifties in good health and CMV-seronegative. CDR3s include the opening cysteine and the closing phenylalanine or tryptophan. A D gene is named only where the DNA matches it firmly. Not all rows give a size; the values are once, few, many and, for expanded clones, a class.

j_call v_call clone_size d_call cdr3_aa cdr3_nt
TRBJ2-6 TRBV13 few . CASSLVTPSGANVLTF TGTGCCAGCAGCTTAGTTACACCTTCTGGGGCCAACGTCCTGACTTTC
TRBJ2-1 TRBV5-1 . . CASSLERRGEDEQFF TGCGCCAGCAGCTTGGAACGTCGCGGGGAAGATGAGCAGTTCTTC
TRBJ2-5 TRBV5-3 . TRBD2 CARSTGTSQETQYF TGTGCCAGAAGCACCGGGACTAGTCAAGAGACCCAGTACTTC
TRBJ2-3 TRBV5-1 . . CASSLFRGGTDTQYF TGCGCCAGCAGCTTGTTTAGGGGCGGCACAGATACGCAGTATTTT
TRBJ1-5 TRBV7-8 . . CASSQDYGNQPQHF TGTGCCAGCAGCCAGGACTATGGCAATCAGCCCCAGCATTTT
TRBJ2-3 TRBV27 . . CASSLSSRAGAQGTQYF TGTGCCAGCAGTTTATCGTCGCGGGCAGGGGCTCAAGGTACGCAGTATTTT
TRBJ2-5 TRBV11-3 few . CASSPGTTEGLETQYF TGTGCCAGCAGCCCAGGGACAACAGAGGGGCTAGAGACCCAGTACTTC
TRBJ1-1 TRBV10-1 once . CASNHLTSRNLEAFF TGCGCCAGCAACCACCTCACGTCGAGAAACCTTGAAGCTTTCTTT
TRBJ2-7 TRBV4-3 . TRBD2 CASSRGTSGNYEQYF TGCGCCAGCAGCCGGGGGACTAGCGGGAATTACGAGCAGTACTTC
TRBJ2-1 TRBV18 . TRBD2 CASDEAGLNNEQFF TGTGCCAGCGATGAAGCGGGACTAAACAATGAGCAGTTCTTC
TRBJ1-4 TRBV6-5 . . CASSYSLGATNEKLFF TGTGCCAGCAGTTACTCCCTCGGGGCAACTAATGAAAAACTGTTTTTT
TRBJ2-7 TRBV7-3 . TRBD2 CASSALAGGPYEQYF TGTGCCAGCAGCGCCTTAGCGGGAGGGCCTTACGAGCAGTACTTC
TRBJ1-1 TRBV2 . . CASRVGVNTEAFF TGTGCCAGCAGAGTCGGAGTGAACACTGAAGCTTTCTTT
TRBJ2-7 TRBV27 . . CASSYRTGEQYF TGTGCCAGCAGTTACCGAACGGGCGAGCAGTACTTC
TRBJ1-2 TRBV6-1 . TRBD1 CASSETGTVDFHYGYTF TGTGCCAGCAGTGAAACGGGGACAGTCGATTTCCATTATGGCTACACCTTC
TRBJ2-7 TRBV5-1 . TRBD2 CASSLAIGEGEQYF TGCGCCAGCAGCTTGGCAATAGGGGAGGGCGAGCAGTACTTC
TRBJ2-7 TRBV6-6 . . CASSYSTSRYEQYF TGTGCCAGCAGTTACAGCACCTCTCGCTACGAGCAGTACTTC
TRBJ2-5 TRBV5-1 . TRBD2 CASSLGIAGGRGGETQYF TGCGCCAGCAGCCTCGGGATAGCGGGGGGTCGAGGAGGGGAGACCCAGTACTTC
TRBJ2-7 TRBV18 . TRBD2 CASSLSGTSSYEQYF TGTGCCAGCTCACTATCCGGGACTAGTTCGTACGAGCAGTACTTC
TRBJ2-1 TRBV9 . TRBD2 CASSVSWGGSYNEQFF TGTGCCAGCAGCGTATCCTGGGGGGGTTCCTACAATGAGCAGTTCTTC
TRBJ1-1 TRBV6-5 . . CASSRQGPTEAFF TGTGCCAGCAGTCGGCAGGGGCCCACTGAAGCTTTCTTT
TRBJ2-7 TRBV5-4 . . CASSSTEAYEQYF TGTGCCAGCAGCTCGACCGAGGCCTACGAGCAGTACTTC
TRBJ1-1 TRBV18 . TRBD1 CASSLNGRTGDAVDFF TGTGCCAGCTCACTTAACGGAAGGACAGGGGACGCAGTGGATTTCTTT
TRBJ1-2 TRBV6-5 . . CASSYSGVSNYGYTF TGTGCCAGCAGTTACTCCGGGGTATCTAACTATGGCTACACCTTC
TRBJ1-1 TRBV5-6 few . CASSFGHSTEAFF TGTGCCAGCAGCTTTGGACATTCGACTGAAGCTTTCTTT
TRBJ2-5 TRBV7-9 few TRBD2 CASSHPFASGGEQETQYF TGTGCCAGCAGCCACCCTTTTGCTAGCGGGGGGGAACAAGAGACCCAGTACTTC
TRBJ2-5 TRBV4-3 few TRBD1 CASSHSMRGPGETQYF TGCGCCAGCAGCCACAGTATGAGGGGGCCTGGGGAGACCCAGTACTTC
TRBJ1-5 TRBV6-6 . . CASSSQGNQPQHF TGTGCCAGCAGTTCCCAGGGGAATCAGCCCCAGCATTTT
TRBJ1-1 TRBV27 few . CASTTGSTEAFF TGTGCCAGCACCACAGGGTCCACTGAAGCTTTCTTT
TRBJ2-2 TRBV10-1 . . CASRGRNLTGELFF TGCGCCAGCAGGGGCCGGAACTTGACCGGGGAGCTGTTTTTT
TRBJ2-1 TRBV5-1 . TRBD1 CASSLLEDRAYNEQFF TGCGCCAGCAGCTTGTTAGAGGACAGGGCCTACAATGAGCAGTTCTTC
TRBJ2-3 TRBV4-3 . TRBD2 CASSHSGTIDTQYF TGCGCCAGCAGCCATAGCGGGACAATAGATACGCAGTATTTT
TRBJ2-3 TRBV7-3 . . CASSPAGDTQYF TGTGCCAGCAGCCCTGCCGGGGATACGCAGTATTTT
TRBJ2-2 TRBV2 . . CASSEWHGTGELFF TGTGCCAGCAGTGAGTGGCATGGCACCGGGGAGCTGTTTTTT
TRBJ2-7 TRBV7-2 once . CASSLRRGSYEQYF TGTGCCAGCAGCTTAAGGCGGGGTTCCTACGAGCAGTACTTC
TRBJ1-1 TRBV19 few . CASSIRRGLNTEAFF TGTGCCAGTAGTATAAGGAGGGGACTGAACACTGAAGCTTTCTTT
TRBJ1-1 TRBV7-3 . . CASSLSGINTEAFF TGTGCCAGCAGCTTATCGGGGATCAACACTGAAGCTTTCTTT
TRBJ1-4 TRBV30 . . CAWSVPGENEKLFF TGTGCCTGGAGTGTACCAGGGGAAAATGAAAAACTGTTTTTT
TRBJ2-2 TRBV5-1 . . CASSLVGDAGELFF TGCGCCAGCAGCTTGGTCGGGGATGCCGGGGAGCTGTTTTTT
TRBJ2-7 TRBV5-6 . TRBD1 CASSTPGQGHHEQYF TGTGCCAGCAGTACACCGGGACAGGGTCACCACGAGCAGTACTTC
TRBJ2-3 TRBV5-1 . . CASSLGQGGADTQYF TGCGCCAGCAGCTTGGGACAGGGAGGAGCAGATACGCAGTATTTT
TRBJ1-5 TRBV6-1 . . CASSEGAGAQPQHF TGTGCCAGCAGTGAAGGGGCAGGGGCTCAGCCCCAGCATTTT
TRBJ2-5 TRBV21-1 . . CASRGTVQETQYF TGTGCCAGCAGGGGGACAGTGCAAGAGACCCAGTACTTC
TRBJ1-4 TRBV30 . . CAWSVLKEKLFF TGTGCCTGGAGTGTACTGAAAGAAAAACTGTTTTTT
TRBJ1-5 TRBV4-1 once . CASSPWGGQRPQHF TGCGCCAGCAGCCCGTGGGGGGGCCAGCGGCCCCAGCATTTT
TRBJ2-1 TRBV30 . TRBD2 CAWVGTSVYNEQFF TGTGCCTGGGTCGGGACTAGCGTTTACAATGAGCAGTTCTTC
TRBJ1-1 TRBV6-1 . . CASIPGGNTEAFF TGTGCCAGCATCCCTGGCGGGAACACTGAAGCTTTCTTT
TRBJ2-5 TRBV5-8 once . CASSFSPGRKVTQYF TGTGCCAGCAGCTTTTCGCCAGGGAGGAAGGTGACCCAGTACTTC
TRBJ2-7 TRBV4-3 few . CASSQDPRRAHSYEQYF TGCGCCAGCAGCCAAGATCCCCGCAGGGCCCACTCCTACGAGCAGTACTTC
TRBJ2-7 TRBV19 . TRBD2 CASSRASGTPYEQYF TGTGCCAGTAGTAGGGCTAGCGGGACTCCCTACGAGCAGTACTTC
TRBJ2-5 TRBV5-1 . . CASSLPDRQETQYF TGCGCCAGCAGCTTGCCGGACAGACAAGAGACCCAGTACTTC
TRBJ2-7 TRBV4-1 once TRBD1 CASSGFGQGTYEQYF TGCGCCAGCAGCGGGTTCGGACAGGGAACCTACGAGCAGTACTTC
TRBJ1-2 TRBV2 . TRBD1 CASSVGQGQGYTF TGTGCCAGCAGTGTAGGACAGGGTCAAGGCTACACCTTC